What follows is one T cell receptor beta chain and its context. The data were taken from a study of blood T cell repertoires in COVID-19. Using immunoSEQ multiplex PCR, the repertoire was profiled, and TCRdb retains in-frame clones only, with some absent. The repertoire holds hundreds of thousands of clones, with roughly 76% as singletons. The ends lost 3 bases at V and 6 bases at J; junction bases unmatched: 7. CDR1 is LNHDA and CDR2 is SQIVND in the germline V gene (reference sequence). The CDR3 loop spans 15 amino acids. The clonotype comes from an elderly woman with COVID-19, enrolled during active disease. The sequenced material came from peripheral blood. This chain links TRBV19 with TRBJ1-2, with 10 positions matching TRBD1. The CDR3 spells CASSMTGGYGDGYTF. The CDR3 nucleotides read TGTGCCAGTAGTATGACAGGGGGCTATGGCGATGGCTACACCTTC.